These 19 T cell receptor beta chains share one sample of origin, sequenced in a study of T cell responses to AZD1222 COVID-19 vaccine. Clones were sequenced by immunoSEQ multiplex PCR, and TCRdb holds only the in-frame ones, with some missing. The sample includes 90,000 to 150,000 clones, roughly 90% seen only once; the top ten take 6% to 8.5%. The input for sequencing was peripheral blood, taken 28 days after the second AZD1222 dose. The receptors were sampled from an adult who received the AZD1222 COVID-19 vaccine.

This clone has more than one count but fewer than ten. The gene calls are TRBV12-3 or TRBV12-4 and TRBJ2-2, with a weak D call TRBD2 (5 bases). CDR3 length: 13 residues. With 10 bases removed from V and 1 base from J, the gap between germline ends came to 10 bases. CDR3 nucleotide sequence: TGTGCCACCGAGGACTTGAACACCGGGGAGCTGTTTTTT. Residues: CATEDLNTGELFF.

The chain recombines TRBV7-9 with TRBJ2-7; the D is unclear. CDR1 and CDR2 from the germline V gene are SEHNR and FQNEAQ (reference sequence). The CDR3 spans 13 residues. V lost 6 bases and J 5 bases, leaving 14 bases between the germline ends. CDR3 nucleotides: TGTGCCAGCAGGGAAGGCCATTCCCACGAGCAGTACTTC. It yields the protein CASREGHSHEQYF.

The rearrangement uses TRBV7-3 and TRBJ2-3; 7 bases match TRBD2. CDR3 length equals 15 residues. Trimming removed 1 base from V and 3 bases from J; junction bases left unmatched: 4. Per the germline V gene, CDR1 is SGHTA and CDR2 is FQGTGA. DNA for the CDR3: TGTGCCAGCAGCTTAATCGGCGGGAGTACAGATACGCAGTATTTT. Protein: CASSLIGGSTDTQYF.

This clone was picked up a small number of times. J is TRBJ2-7 and V is TRBV2; possibly TRBD1 for D (5 bases). Trimming stripped 6 bases from V and 6 bases from J, with 21 bases between. The CDR3 has 15 residues. Looked up from germline, CDR1 is SNHLY and CDR2 is FYNNEI. DNA of the CDR3: TGTGCCAGCAGCGACCCCCAAGGTTCGACAGTCGAGCAGTACTTC. Protein product: CASSDPQGSTVEQYF.

The chain combines TRBV6-5 with TRBJ1-2, with a weak D call TRBD1 (5 bases). This CDR3 comprises 12 residues. The ends were cut back, 1 base at V and 6 bases at J, with 6 bases in the middle. Germline V gene data show CDR1 as MNHEY and CDR2 as SVGAGI. CDR3 sequence: CASSYLGDGYTF. The CDR3 DNA reads TGTGCCAGCAGTTACTTAGGGGATGGCTACACCTTC.

The chain couples TRBV7-3 to TRBJ1-2; 7 bases align to TRBD1. The germline V gene encodes CDR1 SGHTA and CDR2 FQGTGA. CDR3 size: 14 residues. J gave up 4 bases and V 2 bases, and 4 bases lay outside the gene matches. The CDR3 spells CASSLWGQSYGYTF. The DNA for the CDR3 is TGTGCCAGCAGCTTATGGGGACAGAGCTATGGCTACACCTTC.

The V gene is TRBV5-1, the J gene TRBJ1-2; 8 positions match TRBD1. Per the germline V gene, CDR1 is SGHRS and CDR2 is YFSETQ. This CDR3 has 18 residues. V was clipped by 4 bases and J by 5 bases; unmatched bases: 19. CDR3 sequence (DNA): TGCGCCAGCAGCCGCCGCGTGACAGGGGAAGGTCATGGGTATGGCTACACCTTC. As protein: CASSRRVTGEGHGYGYTF.

The chain couples TRBV7-9 to TRBJ1-5; D is possibly TRBD1 (6 bases). V shed 0 bases and J shed 2 bases, with 14 bases lying between them. The germline gives CDR1 SEHNR, CDR2 FQNEAQ (reference sequence). The CDR3 consists of 17 residues. The CDR3 DNA reads TGTGCCAGCAGCTTAGCGAGGGGGGAATTGGGCAATCAGCCCCAGCATTTT. The encoded protein is CASSLARGELGNQPQHF.

This chain connects TRBV21-1 to TRBJ1-2. TRBV21-1 is described as a pseudogene. The CDR3 is 12 amino acids. This chain's CDR3 is CASSKGGYGYTF. The CDR3 DNA sequence: TGTGCCAGCAGCAAAGGAGGGTATGGCTACACCTTC.

J is TRBJ1-2 and V is TRBV27; the D is unclear. The CDR3 spans 12 residues. Germline lookup yields CDR1 MNHEY and CDR2 SMNVEV (reference sequence). Between the trimmed V and J ends, which lost 2 bases and 6 bases, there was a span of 7 bases. The DNA for the CDR3 is TGTGCCAGCAGTTTACAAGGGAATGGCTACACCTTC. Protein product: CASSLQGNGYTF.

The rearrangement uses TRBV2 and TRBJ2-1; no firm D call. This CDR3 is built from 11 residues. The ends were cut back, 5 bases at V and 4 bases at J, with 3 bases in the middle. Germline CDR1 and CDR2: SNHLY and FYNNEI. The CDR3 loop is CASSMYNEQFF. CDR3 coding DNA: TGTGCCAGCAGTATGTACAATGAGCAGTTCTTC. The whole variable domain, remainder taken from reference TRBV2 and TRBJ2-1, is EPEVTQTPSHQVTQMGQEVILRCVPISNHLYFYWYRQILGQKVEFLVSFYNNEISEKSEIFDDQFSVERPDGSNFTLKIRSTKLEDSAMYFCASSMYNEQFFGPGTRLTVL.

This clone was observed a few times. The rearrangement uses TRBV12-3 or TRBV12-4 and TRBJ2-5; the D is unclear. V lost 8 bases and J 5 bases, leaving 9 bases between the germline ends. The CDR3 spans 11 residues. CDR3 residues: CASGVRETQYF. The CDR3 nucleotides read TGTGCCAGCGGGGTTAGGGAGACCCAGTACTTC.

The chain is built from TRBV27 and TRBJ2-7, with 11 bases aligning to TRBD2. Germline CDR1 is MNHEY and CDR2 is SMNVEV (reference sequence). The CDR3 runs 17 residues. V lost 5 bases to trimming and J lost 4 bases; unmatched junction nucleotides: 13. DNA of the CDR3: TGTGCCAGCAGTGGGGGAATTGGGACTAGCGGTCCTTACGAGCAGTACTTC. Encoded protein: CASSGGIGTSGPYEQYF.

V gene TRBV27 combines with J gene TRBJ1-1; the D is unclear. V shed 5 bases and J shed 5 bases, with 21 bases lying between them. Per germline, CDR1 MNHEY and CDR2 SMNVEV (reference sequence). This CDR3 contains 16 residues. CDR3 DNA: TGTGCCAGCAGTCCCCTCCTGGGCCGGGCGGGGACTGAAGCTTTCTTT. It translates to CASSPLLGRAGTEAFF.

CDR3: CASSLGVIPGGSYEQYF. The CDR3 DNA is TGTGCCAGCAGCTTAGGGGTAATCCCCGGGGGCTCCTACGAGCAGTACTTC. The rearrangement uses TRBV11-2 and TRBJ2-7; D might be TRBD2 (6 bases). V was pared by 1 base and J by 0 bases, with 16 bases between. Germline assignment: CDR1 SGHAT and CDR2 FQNNGV. CDR3 length: 17 amino acids.

This clone was seen once. The chain links TRBV6-2 or TRBV6-3 to TRBJ1-2; no firm D call. This CDR3 has 12 residues. Trimming pared 5 bases from V and 8 bases from J, leaving 12 bases between. CDR1 and CDR2 from the germline V gene are MNHEY and SVGEGT. The CDR3 reads CASSRPTSGYTF. The DNA of the CDR3 is TGTGCCAGCAGTCGCCCTACATCGGGCTACACCTTC.

Turning to this clone: One end of the junction is discordant with germline, which a read error may explain. Other DNA sequences in this sample translate to the same CDR3. The rearrangement joins TRBV3-1 (or the pseudogene TRBV3-2) to TRBJ2-7; TRBD2 might be the D (6 bases). This CDR3 is 16 amino acids long. CDR1 is LGHDT and CDR2 is YNNKEL in the germline V gene (reference sequence). CDR3 sequence (DNA): TGTGCCAGCAGCCGGCTGTTGGGGGGAGAGGGCTACGAACAGTACTTC. Translated, it gives CASSRLLGGEGYEQYF.

A single count supports this clone. CDR3 region: CASSPRDPHGETQYF. In DNA, the CDR3 is TGTGCCAGCAGCCCTAGGGACCCCCACGGGGAGACCCAGTACTTC. The V and J genes are TRBV5-6 and TRBJ2-5; D possibly matches TRBD1 or TRBD2 (5 bases each). Germline V gene sequence: CDR1 SGHDT, CDR2 YYEEEE. The germline V and J ends were trimmed by 4 bases and 5 bases, with 18 bases remaining between them. The CDR3 runs 15 residues.

The V call is TRBV28, the J call TRBJ2-2; D possibly corresponds to TRBD2 (6 bases). V dropped 4 bases and J dropped 5 bases, with 14 bases sitting between them. The CDR3 extends over 15 amino acids. From germline, CDR1 is MDHEN and CDR2 SYDVKM. CDR3 nucleotide sequence: TGTGCCAGCAGTTCGGTGGGGGGAGGTACCGGGGAGCTGTTTTTT. Translation gives CASSSVGGGTGELFF.